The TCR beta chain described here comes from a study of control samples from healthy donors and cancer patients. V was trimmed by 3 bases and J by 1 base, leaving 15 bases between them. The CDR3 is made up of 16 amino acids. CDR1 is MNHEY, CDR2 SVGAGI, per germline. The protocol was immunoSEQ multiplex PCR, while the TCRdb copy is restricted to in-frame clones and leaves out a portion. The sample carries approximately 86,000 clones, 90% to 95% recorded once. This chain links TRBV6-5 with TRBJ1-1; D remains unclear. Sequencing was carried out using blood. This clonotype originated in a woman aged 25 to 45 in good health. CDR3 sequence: CASSYGIALTNTEAFF. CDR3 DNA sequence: TGTGCCAGCAGTTATGGGATAGCGTTAACGAACACTGAAGCTTTCTTT.